Below are 24 T cell receptor beta chains sequenced from a single sample in a study of blood T cells in healthy people across ages (dated by TCRdb to about 2015). Library construction relied on 5' RACE. The sample was run on an Illumina HiSeq 2500. A second PCR of about 6 to 11 cycles was performed with a sample-barcoded 5' primer and a J-beta primer mix. The public reads were reanalyzed by TCRdb: fastp trimming at Q25, MiXCR alignment, in-frame beta chains only. Entries are consolidated by CDR3 protein sequence, retaining the most common genes and DNA. The sample profile shows some 1.7 million distinct CDR3 sequences; 28% of them were found once. The ten largest clonotypes hold roughly 8% of the sample. Sequencing was carried out using blood. The source is a woman younger than 45 in good health.

J is TRBJ2-5 and V is TRBV7-9, with D perhaps matching TRBD2 (7 bases). This CDR3 is built from 15 residues. Germline CDR1 SEHNR, CDR2 FQNEAQ (reference sequence). Trimming shortened V by 7 bases and J by 3 bases, and 18 bases separated the two germline ends. The CDR3 spells CASTKGGAGEETQYF. The CDR3 DNA follows: TGTGCCAGCACCAAAGGGGGGGCAGGTGAAGAGACCCAGTACTTC.

The chain links TRBV6-2 or TRBV6-3 to TRBJ2-1, with TRBD2 identical over 9 bases. Trimming took 2 bases from V and 6 from J; bases not matched to a gene: 17. CDR3 size: 19 residues. Looked up from germline, CDR1 is MNHEY and CDR2 is SVGEGT. CDR3: CASSYSPRRSGGGVNEQFF. The CDR3 DNA is TGTGCCAGCAGTTACAGTCCCCGGCGGAGTGGCGGGGGGGTCAATGAGCAGTTCTTC.

The J gene is TRBJ2-3, the V gene TRBV3-1, with D tentatively TRBD2 (6 bases). The CDR3 runs to 15 residues. Trimming left V 5 bases short and J 0 bases short, with 12 bases between. Germline-derived CDR1 and CDR2 are LGHDT and YNNKEL (reference sequence). The CDR3 spells CASSWGRESTDTQYF. CDR3 DNA: TGTGCCAGCAGCTGGGGACGGGAGAGCACAGATACGCAGTATTTT.

This clonotype was counted only a few times. This chain uses TRBV9 with TRBJ2-5; possible D gene TRBD1, 5 bases. Near its end, the DNA agrees better with TRBJ2-7, so the J call may be wrong. This CDR3 is built from 13 residues. The V gene's germline CDR1 is SGDLS and CDR2 YYNGEE. In nucleotides, the CDR3 is TGTGCCAGCAGCGTAGGTACAGGCAACGAGCAGTACTTC. This translates into CASSVGTGNEQYF.

The V and J genes are TRBV7-2 and TRBJ1-4, with TRBD1 identical over 7 bases. After removal of 5 bases from V and 8 bases from J, the junction contained 11 bases not matched to a gene. The germline V gene encodes CDR1 SGHTA and CDR2 FQGNSA. This CDR3 comprises 15 residues. The CDR3 bases are TGTGCCAGCAGCCCTCGACAGGGTGGGCAAGAAAAACTGTTTTTT. Translation gives CASSPRQGGQEKLFF.

This clonotype was seen ten or more times. The chain joins TRBV20-1 to TRBJ2-1, with a weak D call TRBD2 (6 bases). This CDR3 spans 14 amino acids. Trimming removed 0 bases from V and 10 bases from J, with 16 bases in between. Germline CDR1 DFQATT, CDR2 SNEGSKA (reference sequence). In DNA, the CDR3 is TGCAGTGCTAGAGATGAAATACCGAGCGGGGAGCAGTTCTTC. As protein: CSARDEIPSGEQFF.

V gene TRBV9 combines with J gene TRBJ2-1; 14 positions agree with TRBD2. With V trimmed by 4 bases and J by 13 bases, 13 bases remained unmatched. The CDR3 contains 16 residues. Germline values: CDR1 SGDLS, CDR2 YYNGEE. The DNA for the CDR3 is TGTGCCAGCAGCCTCGGGACTAGCGGGGGCCAAGAGACCCAGTTCTTC. Translated, it gives CASSLGTSGGQETQFF.

In this sample, this clonotype turned up a few times. The chain uses TRBV20-1 and TRBJ2-7; 15 bases are shared with TRBD2. Trimming removed 6 bases from V and 6 bases from J; junction bases left unmatched: 9. The CDR3 is made up of 15 amino acids. The germline gives CDR1 DFQATT, CDR2 SNEGSKA (reference sequence). CDR3 loop: CSARTSGRGGTEQYF. CDR3 nucleotides: TGCAGTGCAAGGACTAGCGGGAGGGGGGGTACCGAGCAGTACTTC.

The chain has TRBV10-3 and TRBJ1-1, with D perhaps matching TRBD1 (5 bases). CDR3 size: 12 residues. Trimming pared 4 bases from V and 4 bases from J, leaving 7 bases between. The germline gives CDR1 ENHRY, CDR2 SYGVKD. The CDR3: CAISAGTTEAFF. CDR3 DNA: TGTGCCATCAGTGCCGGGACCACTGAAGCTTTCTTT.

J is TRBJ2-1 and V is TRBV7-9; D unresolved. This CDR3 contains 16 residues. V was clipped by 2 bases and J by 0 bases, with 11 bases between them. The germline gives CDR1 SEHNR, CDR2 FQNEAQ (reference sequence). This chain's CDR3 is CASSLTDWGSYNEQFF. In nucleotides, the CDR3 is TGTGCCAGCAGCTTAACGGATTGGGGCTCCTACAATGAGCAGTTCTTC.

The chain has TRBV12-5 and TRBJ2-1, with D possibly matching TRBD1 (6 bases). Trimming stripped 0 bases from V and 9 bases from J, with 15 bases between. Germline V gene sequence: CDR1 LGHNT, CDR2 FRNRAP. The CDR3 length is 15 residues. The CDR3 sequence: CASGLVGTSYGEQFF. CDR3 nucleotides: TGTGCTAGTGGTTTGGTCGGGACATCTTATGGTGAGCAGTTCTTC.

The chain recombines TRBV4-2 with TRBJ2-7; 10 nucleotides align to TRBD1. Germline assignment: CDR1 LGHNA and CDR2 YNFKEQ. This CDR3 comprises 18 residues. This chain's CDR3 is CAGSQETGGTTLSYEQYF. The CDR3 nucleotides are TGTGCTGGCAGCCAAGAGACAGGGGGCACTACCTTATCCTACGAGCAGTACTTC.

CDR3 DNA sequence: TGCAGCGTTTCCCCGGGGGACACAGATACGCAGTATTTT. Its protein is CSVSPGDTDTQYF. The chain joins TRBV29-1 to TRBJ2-3; maybe TRBD2 (6 bases). V was cut by 5 bases and J by 2 bases, with 11 bases left in between. Germline V gene sequence: CDR1 SQVTM, CDR2 ANQGSEA. The length of the CDR3 is 13 residues.

This clonotype has at least ten counts. The chain has TRBV5-5 and TRBJ2-4; D is perhaps TRBD1 (6 bases). CDR1 and CDR2 from the germline V gene are SGHKS and YYEKEE (reference sequence). This CDR3 is 13 amino acids long. V gave up 4 bases and J gave up 7 bases, with 12 bases separating them. The CDR3 here is CASSPGHDNIQYF. The CDR3 DNA sequence: TGTGCCAGCAGCCCGGGACACGACAACATTCAGTACTTC.

This clonotype occurred a few times. The chain joins TRBV24-1 to TRBJ1-2, with D unclear. The CDR3 has 14 residues. Germline-derived CDR1 and CDR2 are KGHDR and SFDVKD. V lost 3 bases and J lost 0, with 7 bases in between. Written as DNA, the CDR3 is TGTGCCACCAGTGATGTAAGAACTAACTATGGCTACACCTTC. Translated, it gives CATSDVRTNYGYTF.

V is TRBV12-3 or TRBV12-4 and J is TRBJ1-3; D might be TRBD1 (5 bases). Trimming left V 6 bases short and J 8 bases short, with 20 bases between. There are 15 residues in the CDR3. CDR3: CASSRNRGGRDTIYF. The CDR3 coding sequence is TGTGCCAGCAGCCGAAACCGCGGGGGTCGGGACACCATATATTTT.

This CDR3 reads CASSLSAFGQGEETQYF. The CDR3 nucleotides read TGTGCCAGCAGTCTCAGCGCCTTTGGACAGGGGGAAGAGACCCAGTACTTC. The chain employs TRBV12-3 or TRBV12-4 and TRBJ2-4; TRBD1 matches 10 bases. The J call is doubtful: the DNA matches TRBJ2-5 better. CDR3 size: 17 residues.

This clonotype was counted a few times. The J gene is TRBJ2-1, the V gene TRBV28; D unresolved. The CDR3 covers 11 residues. The germline V gene has CDR1 MDHEN and CDR2 SYDVKM. V lost 0 bases and J 9 bases, leaving 3 bases between the germline ends. CDR3 sequence (DNA): TGTGCCAGCAGTTTATGGAGTGAGCAGTTCTTC. Protein product: CASSLWSEQFF. Full variable domain (outside the CDR3, taken from reference TRBV28 and TRBJ2-1): DVKVTQSSRYLVKRTGEKVFLECVQDMDHENMFWYRQDPGLGLRLIYFSYDVKMKEKGDIPEGYSVSREKKERFSLILESASTNQTSMYLCASSLWSEQFFGPGTRLTVL.

This clonotype was detected a few times. One end of the junction does not line up with germline, which may come from a read error. The chain links TRBV9 to TRBJ2-1; no definite D call. The germline V gene encodes CDR1 SGDLS and CDR2 YYNGEE. There are 14 residues in the CDR3. The CDR3 bases are TGTACCAGCAGCGAGTCCCCTATGGGCAATGAGCAGTTCTTC. This translates into CTSSESPMGNEQFF. Variable domain in full (rest from reference TRBV9 and TRBJ2-1): DSGVTQTPKHLITATGQRVTLRCSPRSGDLSVYWYQQSLDQGLQFLIQYYNGEERAKGNILERFSAQQFPDLHSELNLSSLELGDSALYFCTSSESPMGNEQFFGPGTRLTVL.

This chain connects TRBV12-3 or TRBV12-4 to TRBJ2-7, with D unclear. The CDR3 runs 15 residues. V lost 5 bases, J lost 5 bases, and 19 bases lay in between. DNA of the CDR3: TGTGCCAGCAGTACGGCCCGCCGAAGGGCCCACGAGCAGTACTTC. This codes for CASSTARRRAHEQYF.

In this sample, this clonotype turned up a few times. V usage is TRBV7-9 and J usage is TRBJ1-4; perhaps TRBD1 as D (5 bases). Germline CDR1 is SEHNR and CDR2 is FQNEAQ (reference sequence). The V gene lost 6 bases and the J gene lost 3 bases, with 8 bases spanning the gap. CDR3 size: 13 residues. CDR3 residues: CASSPTANEKLFF. For the CDR3, the DNA is TGTGCCAGCAGTCCGACAGCTAATGAAAAACTGTTTTTT.

This clonotype has only a few counts. The CDR3 spells CSPGQGMNTEAFF. In DNA, the CDR3 is TGCAGTCCGGGACAGGGGATGAACACTGAAGCTTTCTTT. The rearrangement uses TRBV20-1 and TRBJ1-1, with TRBD1 matching over 10 bases. CDR1 and CDR2 (germline): DFQATT, SNEGSKA (reference sequence). The CDR3 sequence is 13 residues long. The V and J ends lost 8 bases and 0 bases, in that order; junction bases with no gene match: 3.

The table lists this clonotype with a few counts. The chain has TRBV5-1 and TRBJ2-3; 13 bases are a match to TRBD2. The ends lost 4 bases at V and 0 bases at J; junction bases unmatched: 11. This CDR3 is 19 amino acids long. In germline, CDR1 is SGHRS, CDR2 YFSETQ. The CDR3: CASSAPPGLAGLSTDTQYF. CDR3 sequence (DNA): TGCGCCAGCAGCGCCCCACCGGGACTAGCGGGACTGAGCACAGATACGCAGTATTTT.

As to this clonotype: One end of the junction is discordant with germline, which a read error may explain. The rearrangement joins TRBV28 to TRBJ2-5; no firm D call. CDR3 size: 11 residues. Germline V CDR1 and CDR2: MDHEN, SYDVKM. The CDR3 protein is CACSSRETQYF. CDR3 bases: TGTGCCTGCAGTTCACGAGAGACCCAGTACTTC.